This T cell receptor beta chain was recovered during a study of shared clonotypes between healthy human individuals. Donors were healthy HIV-negative adults without recent acute infections or vaccinations. Per the germline V gene, CDR1 is SGHDT and CDR2 is YYEEEE. This CDR3 spans 13 amino acids. Trimming pared 5 bases from V and 4 bases from J, leaving 7 bases between. Libraries were prepared by immunoSEQ multiplex PCR; TCRdb keeps only in-frame clonotypes and omits some of them. The sample shows roughly 1 million clones, roughly 70% of them seen only once. The source material was memory CD4+ T cells sorted from blood. The subset is: CD45RA-negative fraction. The receptor was isolated from a man between 18 and 35 years old in good health. The V call is TRBV5-6, the J call TRBJ1-6; unclear D gene. CDR3 residues: CASSQDYNSPLHF. CDR3 sequence (DNA): TGTGCCAGCAGTCAAGATTATAATTCACCCCTCCACTTT.